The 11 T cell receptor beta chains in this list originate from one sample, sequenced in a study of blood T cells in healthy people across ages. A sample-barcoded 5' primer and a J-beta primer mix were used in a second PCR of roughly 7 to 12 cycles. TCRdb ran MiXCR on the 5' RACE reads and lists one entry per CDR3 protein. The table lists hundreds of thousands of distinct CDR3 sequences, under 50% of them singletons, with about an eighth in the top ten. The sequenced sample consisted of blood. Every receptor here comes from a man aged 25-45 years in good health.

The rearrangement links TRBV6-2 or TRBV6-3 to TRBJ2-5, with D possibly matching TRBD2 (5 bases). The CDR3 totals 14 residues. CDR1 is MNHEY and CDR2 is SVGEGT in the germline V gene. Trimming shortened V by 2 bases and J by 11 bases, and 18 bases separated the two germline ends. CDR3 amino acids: CASSYVGVEHEQYF. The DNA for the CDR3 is TGTGCCAGCAGTTACGTCGGGGTAGAGCATGAGCAGTACTTC.

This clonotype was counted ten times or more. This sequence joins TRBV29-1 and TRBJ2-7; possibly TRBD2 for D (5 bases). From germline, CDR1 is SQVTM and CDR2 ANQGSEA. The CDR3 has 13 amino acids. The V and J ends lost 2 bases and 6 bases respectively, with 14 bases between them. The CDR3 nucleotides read TGCAGCGTTGAAATGGCGGGTCGGGCCGAGCAGTACTTC. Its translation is CSVEMAGRAEQYF.

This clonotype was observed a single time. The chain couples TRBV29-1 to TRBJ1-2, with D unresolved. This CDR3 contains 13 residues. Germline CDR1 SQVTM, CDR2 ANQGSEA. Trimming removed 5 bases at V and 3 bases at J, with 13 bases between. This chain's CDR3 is CSVRASGDYGYTF. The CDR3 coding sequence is TGCAGCGTTCGAGCCTCCGGGGACTATGGCTACACCTTC.

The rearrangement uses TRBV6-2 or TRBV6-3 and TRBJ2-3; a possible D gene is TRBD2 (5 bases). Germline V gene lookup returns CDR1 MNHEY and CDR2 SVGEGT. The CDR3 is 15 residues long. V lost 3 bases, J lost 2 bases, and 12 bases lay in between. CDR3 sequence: CASSYSAGDTDTQYF. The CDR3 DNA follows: TGTGCCAGCAGTTATAGCGCAGGCGACACAGATACGCAGTATTTT.

The CDR3 region has the DNA TGCAGTGCTAAGGCAGATAACTATGGCTACACCTTC. It is translated as CSAKADNYGYTF. V and J are TRBV20-1 and TRBJ1-2; D unresolved. This CDR3 has 12 residues. Trimming shortened V by 4 bases and J by 1 base, and 7 bases separated the two germline ends. Germline V gene lookup returns CDR1 DFQATT and CDR2 SNEGSKA (reference sequence).

The CDR3 loop reads CASREQRGVPYEQYF. Here the CDR3 DNA reads TGTGCCAGCAGGGAGCAGCGGGGGGTACCTTACGAGCAGTACTTC. The rearrangement links TRBV6-5 to TRBJ2-5, with 9 bases lining up with TRBD2. The end of the DNA fits TRBJ2-7 better, so the J call may be wrong. The CDR3 has 15 amino acids. Germline CDR1 is MNHEY and CDR2 is SVGAGI.

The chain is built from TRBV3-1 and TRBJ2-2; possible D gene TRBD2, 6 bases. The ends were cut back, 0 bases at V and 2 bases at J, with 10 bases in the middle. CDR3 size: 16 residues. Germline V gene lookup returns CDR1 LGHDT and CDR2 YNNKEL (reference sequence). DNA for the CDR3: TGTGCCAGCAGCCAAGATCGGGGGATTAACACCGGGGAGCTGTTTTTT. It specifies CASSQDRGINTGELFF. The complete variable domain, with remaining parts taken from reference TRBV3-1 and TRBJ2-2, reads DTAVSQTPKYLVTQMGNDKSIKCEQNLGHDTMYWYKQDSKKFLKIMFSYNNKELIINETVPNRFSPKSPDKAHLNLHINSLELGDSAVYFCASSQDRGINTGELFFGEGSRLTVL.

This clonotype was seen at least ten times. The CDR3 bases are TGCGCCAGCAGCTTGACTAGCGCGTGGGAGCAGTACTTC. It codes for CASSLTSAWEQYF. The gene calls are TRBV5-1 and TRBJ2-7; 7 bases agree with TRBD2. Per germline, CDR1 SGHRS and CDR2 YFSETQ. Unmatched junction bases numbered 5, after V lost 1 base and J lost 7 bases. The CDR3 runs 13 residues.

CDR3 in amino acids: CSALQGIGEAFF. DNA for the CDR3: TGCAGTGCATTACAGGGGATTGGTGAAGCTTTCTTT. V gene TRBV20-1 combines with J gene TRBJ1-1; 7 bases agree with TRBD1. CDR1 DFQATT and CDR2 SNEGSKA come from the germline V gene (reference sequence). The CDR3 is made up of 12 amino acids. V gave up 6 bases and J gave up 7 bases; unmatched junction bases: 8.

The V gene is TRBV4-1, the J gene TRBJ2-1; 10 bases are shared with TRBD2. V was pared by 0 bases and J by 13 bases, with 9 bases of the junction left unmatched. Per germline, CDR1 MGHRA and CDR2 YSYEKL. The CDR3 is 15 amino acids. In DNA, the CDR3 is TGCGCCAGCAGCCAAGATCATGGAGCGGGGGGGCGACAGTTCTTC. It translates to CASSQDHGAGGRQFF.

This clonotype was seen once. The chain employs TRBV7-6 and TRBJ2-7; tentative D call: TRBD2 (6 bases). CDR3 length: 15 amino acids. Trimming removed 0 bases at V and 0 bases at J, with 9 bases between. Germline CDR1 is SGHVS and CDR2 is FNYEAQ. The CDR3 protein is CASSLALGLSYEQYF. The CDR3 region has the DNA TGTGCCAGCAGCTTAGCGCTGGGACTCTCCTACGAGCAGTACTTC.